This T cell receptor (beta chain) is from a study of T cell responses to AZD1222 COVID-19 vaccine. Study conclusions and caveats: Clonal diversity may have been underestimated in mostly white British donors.

The CDR3 has 16 amino acids. Germline assignment: CDR1 SGHDT and CDR2 YYEEEE. V shed 4 bases and J 1 base; nucleotides not matched to a gene: 5. Method: immunoSEQ multiplex PCR; TCRdb's copy keeps in-frame clones and lacks some. The sample contains about 110,000 clones, roughly 88% of which appear only once. Of note for this clone: Its specificity is not known.

This clonotype was sampled from an adult in good health. Sequenced material: peripheral blood, taken on day 0 of AZD1222 vaccination. This chain links TRBV5-6 with TRBJ1-3, with 10 nucleotides matching TRBD1. CDR3 residues: CASSPDRGGSGNTIYF. In DNA, the CDR3 is TGTGCCAGCAGCCCGGACAGGGGGGGTTCTGGAAACACCATATATTTT.